This entry features one T cell receptor beta chain sequence. The sample comes from a study of blood T cell repertoires in COVID-19. Study details: The United States, Italy and Spain supplied acute and convalescent COVID-19 samples. T cells, B-cell-depleted T cells, or PBMCs provided the cDNA or gDNA that served as material.

Clones were sequenced by immunoSEQ multiplex PCR, and TCRdb holds only the in-frame ones, with some missing. The sample lists 170,000 or so clones, roughly 85% occurring once. The material sequenced was PBMCs or T cells enriched from blood (not recorded which). This TCR was recovered from a man between 40 and 49 years old who had recovered from COVID-19.

The CDR3 protein is CASSDTGTDHNEQFF. The CDR3, as DNA: TGTGCCAGCAGTGACACCGGGACAGATCACAATGAGCAGTTCTTC. The chain joins TRBV6-4 to TRBJ2-1; 7 bases agree with TRBD1. Trimming removed 2 bases from V and 5 bases from J; junction bases left unmatched: 6. Germline V gives CDR1 MRHNA, CDR2 SNTAGT. The CDR3 contains 15 residues.